These 5 T cell receptor beta chains came from one sample sequenced in a study of CD8+ T cells in alopecia areata. The treatment: oral pan-JAK inhibitor, 5-10 mg twice daily. Extracted from the samples, RNA was reverse transcribed into cDNA to serve as the sequencing template. Some clones are missing from TCRdb's copy, which holds only in-frame ones; the method was immunoSEQ multiplex PCR. The table has 150,000 to 200,000 clones, 58% seen once. The sample here was CD4+ T cells sorted from blood, taken between weeks 55 and 65, from a patient treated with tofacitinib. The source is a human donor with alopecia areata.

There are a few counts of this clone. A junction boundary mismatches the germline segment, possibly from a read error. This sequence joins TRBV7-2 and TRBJ1-2, with TRBD1 matching over 7 bases. The CDR3 has 14 residues. Germline V gene data show CDR1 as SGHTA and CDR2 as FQGNSA. Here the CDR3 DNA reads TGTGCCAGCACCTTAACTCGGGACAGCTATGGCTACACCTTC. Translating it yields CASTLTRDSYGYTF.

This clone was counted between two and nine times. The chain combines TRBV28 with TRBJ2-5; D is unclear. Germline values: CDR1 MDHEN, CDR2 SYDVKM. V dropped 3 bases and J dropped 2 bases, with 7 bases sitting between them. CDR3 length: 13 amino acids. CDR3 amino acids: CASSFAKQETQYF. The DNA for the CDR3 is TGTGCCAGCAGTTTCGCCAAACAAGAGACCCAGTACTTC.

The chain employs TRBV25-1 and TRBJ2-3, with 8 bases identical to TRBD2. This CDR3 region has 15 residues. Germline V gene sequence: CDR1 MGHDK, CDR2 SYGVNS. V shed 4 bases and J 4 bases; nucleotides not matched to a gene: 7. CDR3 nucleotides: TGTGCCAGCAGTGTGAACGGAGCGGGGGCAGATACGCAGTATTTT. Amino acids: CASSVNGAGADTQYF.

With regard to this clone: An end of the junction differs from the germline gene, which may be a read error. The chain combines TRBV10-3 with TRBJ1-2; tentative D call: TRBD1 (5 bases). Germline CDR1 is ENHRY and CDR2 is SYGVKD. The CDR3 loop spans 13 amino acids. CDR3 nucleotides: TGTGCCAGCAGTCCCTCCAGGGTCCGTGGCTACACCTTC. Its translation: CASSPSRVRGYTF.

The V gene is TRBV5-1, the J gene TRBJ1-6; D not certain. This CDR3 contains 13 residues. V lost 5 bases and J 10 bases, leaving 13 bases between the germline ends. Germline loops: CDR1 SGHRS, CDR2 YFSETQ. CDR3 residues: CASRDEGLSPLHF. CDR3 DNA: TGCGCCAGCAGGGATGAAGGATTGTCACCCCTCCACTTT.